This section outlines one T cell receptor (beta chain) sequence together with its context. Which antigen it targets is not known. No base-level quality is on record; no much larger clone is a single base apart. This record comes from a study of control samples from healthy donors and cancer patients (dated by TCRdb to 2018 to 2021). Libraries were made using the immunoSEQ multiplex PCR assay. TCRdb obtained this table from immuneACCESS and retained in-frame rearrangements with V and J assigned. These tables miss some clones; where compared with another copy, unresolved V genes account for less than half of the shortfall, and the remainder is unexplained. The sample table shows roughly 74,000 clones, and just under 95% are seen once. 4.8% of the sample is taken by the ten largest. The germline V end is reduced by 8 bases and the J end by 0 bases; junction bases left unmatched: 14. The cysteine opens and the phenylalanine closes a CDR3 of 19 amino acids. Just CDR3 DNA is preserved here, 57 bases in frame from base 1. Sequences LGHNA (CDR1) and YNFKEQ (CDR2) are obtained from the germline V gene.

This TCR derives from a woman under 30 in good health. Sequencing was done on a sample of blood. The V and J genes are TRBV4-2 and TRBJ2-3; TRBD2 matches 13 bases in the middle. The nucleotides read TGTGCCAGCTGCCTGCAAGGACTAGCGGGGGCGTCTAGCACAGATACGCAGTATTTT. It translates as CASCLQGLAGASSTDTQYF.